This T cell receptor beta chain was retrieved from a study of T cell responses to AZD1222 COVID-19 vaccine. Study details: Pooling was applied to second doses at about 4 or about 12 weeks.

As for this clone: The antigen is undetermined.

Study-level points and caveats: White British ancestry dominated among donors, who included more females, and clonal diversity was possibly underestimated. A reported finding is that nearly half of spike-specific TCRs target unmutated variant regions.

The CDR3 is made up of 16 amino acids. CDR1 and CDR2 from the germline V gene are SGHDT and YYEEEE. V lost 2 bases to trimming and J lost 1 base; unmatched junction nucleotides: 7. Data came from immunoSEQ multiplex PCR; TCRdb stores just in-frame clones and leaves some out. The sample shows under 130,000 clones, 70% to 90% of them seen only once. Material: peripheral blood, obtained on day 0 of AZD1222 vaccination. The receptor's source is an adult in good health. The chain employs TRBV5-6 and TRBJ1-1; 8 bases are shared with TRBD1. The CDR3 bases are TGTGCCAGCAGCTTTAACCGGGACAGGACGAACACTGAAGCTTTCTTT. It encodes CASSFNRDRTNTEAFF.